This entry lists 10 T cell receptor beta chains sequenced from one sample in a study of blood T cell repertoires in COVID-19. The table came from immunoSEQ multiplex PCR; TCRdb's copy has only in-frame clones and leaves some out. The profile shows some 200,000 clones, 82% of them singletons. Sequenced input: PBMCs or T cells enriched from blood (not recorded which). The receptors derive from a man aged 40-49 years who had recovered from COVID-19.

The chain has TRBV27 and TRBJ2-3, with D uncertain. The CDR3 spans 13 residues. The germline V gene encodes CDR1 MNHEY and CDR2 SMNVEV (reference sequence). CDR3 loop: CLSRLGSTDTQYF. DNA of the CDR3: TGTTTGAGCCGCCTCGGTAGCACAGATACGCAGTATTTT.

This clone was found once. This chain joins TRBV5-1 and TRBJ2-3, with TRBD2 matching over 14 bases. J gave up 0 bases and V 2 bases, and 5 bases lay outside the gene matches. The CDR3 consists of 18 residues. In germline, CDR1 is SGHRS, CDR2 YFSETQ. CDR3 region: CASSLGTSGSPSTDTQYF. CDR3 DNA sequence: TGCGCCAGCAGCTTAGGGACTAGCGGGAGCCCTAGCACAGATACGCAGTATTTT. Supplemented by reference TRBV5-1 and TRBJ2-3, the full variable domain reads KAGVTQTPRYLIKTRGQQVTLSCSPISGHRSVSWYQQTPGQGLQFLFEYFSETQRNKGNFPGRFSGRQFSNSRSEMNVSTLELGDSALYLCASSLGTSGSPSTDTQYFGPGTRLTVL.

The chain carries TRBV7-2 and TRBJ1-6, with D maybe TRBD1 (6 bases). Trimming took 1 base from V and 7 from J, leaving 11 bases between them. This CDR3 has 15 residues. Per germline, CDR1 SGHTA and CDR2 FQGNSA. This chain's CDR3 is CASSLGQALNSPLHF. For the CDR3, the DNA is TGTGCCAGCAGCTTAGGACAGGCCCTGAATTCACCCCTCCACTTT.

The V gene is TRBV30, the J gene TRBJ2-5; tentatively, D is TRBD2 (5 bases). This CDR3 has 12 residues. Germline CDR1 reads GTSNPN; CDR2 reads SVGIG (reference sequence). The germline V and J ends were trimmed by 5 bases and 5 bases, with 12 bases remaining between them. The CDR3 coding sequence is TGTGCCTGGTCCCTGCTAGCTGAGACCCAGTACTTC. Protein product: CAWSLLAETQYF. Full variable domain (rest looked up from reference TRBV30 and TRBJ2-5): SQTIHQWPATLVQPVGSPLSLECTVEGTSNPNLYWYRQAAGRGLQLLFYSVGIGQISSEVPQNLSASRPQDRQFILSSKKLLLSDSGFYLCAWSLLAETQYFGPGTRLLVL.

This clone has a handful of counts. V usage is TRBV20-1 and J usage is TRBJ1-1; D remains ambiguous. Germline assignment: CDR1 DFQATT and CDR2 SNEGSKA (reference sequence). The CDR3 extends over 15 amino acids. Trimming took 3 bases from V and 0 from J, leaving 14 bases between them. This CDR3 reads CSASTPLGVNTEAFF. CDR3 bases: TGCAGTGCTAGTACCCCCCTCGGTGTGAACACTGAAGCTTTCTTT.

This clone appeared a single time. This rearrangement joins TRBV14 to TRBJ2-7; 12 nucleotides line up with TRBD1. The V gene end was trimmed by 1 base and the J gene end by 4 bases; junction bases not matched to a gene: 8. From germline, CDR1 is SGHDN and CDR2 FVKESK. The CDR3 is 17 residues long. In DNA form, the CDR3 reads TGTGCCAGCAGCCAAGCTTTACCGGGACAGGGGGCTTACGAGCAGTACTTC. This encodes CASSQALPGQGAYEQYF. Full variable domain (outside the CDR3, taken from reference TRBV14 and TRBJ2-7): EAGVTQFPSHSVIEKGQTVTLRCDPISGHDNLYWYRRVMGKEIKFLLHFVKESKQDESGMPNNRFLAERTGGTYSTLKVQPAELEDSGVYFCASSQALPGQGAYEQYFGPGTRLTVT.

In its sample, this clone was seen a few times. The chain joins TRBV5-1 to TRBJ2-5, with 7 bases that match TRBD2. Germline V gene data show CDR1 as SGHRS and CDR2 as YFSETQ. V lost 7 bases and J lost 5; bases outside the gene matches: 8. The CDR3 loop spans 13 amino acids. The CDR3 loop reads CASSRTRIETQYF. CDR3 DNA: TGCGCCAGCTCTCGGACTAGAATCGAGACCCAGTACTTC. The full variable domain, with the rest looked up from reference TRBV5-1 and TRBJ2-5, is KAGVTQTPRYLIKTRGQQVTLSCSPISGHRSVSWYQQTPGQGLQFLFEYFSETQRNKGNFPGRFSGRQFSNSRSEMNVSTLELGDSALYLCASSRTRIETQYFGPGTRLLVL.

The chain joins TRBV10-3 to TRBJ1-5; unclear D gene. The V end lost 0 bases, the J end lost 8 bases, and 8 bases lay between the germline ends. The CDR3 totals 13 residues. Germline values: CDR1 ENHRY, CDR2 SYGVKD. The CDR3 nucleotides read TGTGCCATCAGTGAGTCCTTGAGTGAGCCCCAGCATTTT. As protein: CAISESLSEPQHF.

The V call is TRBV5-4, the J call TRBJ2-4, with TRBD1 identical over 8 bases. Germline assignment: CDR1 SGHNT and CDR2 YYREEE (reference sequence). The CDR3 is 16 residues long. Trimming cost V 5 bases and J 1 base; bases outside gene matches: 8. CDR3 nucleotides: TGTGCCAGCAGTGACAGGGGCGGGTCGGCCAAAAACATTCAGTACTTC. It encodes CASSDRGGSAKNIQYF.

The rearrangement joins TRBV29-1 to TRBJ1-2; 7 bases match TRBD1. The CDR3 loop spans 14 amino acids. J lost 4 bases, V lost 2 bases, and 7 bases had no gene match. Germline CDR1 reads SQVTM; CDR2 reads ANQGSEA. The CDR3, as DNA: TGCAGCGTTGAATCCCGGACAGGCCCCTATGGCTACACCTTC. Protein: CSVESRTGPYGYTF. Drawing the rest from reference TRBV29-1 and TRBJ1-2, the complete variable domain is SAVISQKPSRDICQRGTSLTIQCQVDSQVTMMFWYRQQPGQSLTLIATANQGSEATYESGFVIDKFPISRPNLTFSTLTVSNMSPEDSSIYLCSVESRTGPYGYTFGSGTRLTVV.